This paragraph reports one TCR beta chain. Its target is unknown. The CDR3 spans 12 residues. Per germline, CDR1 SGHTA and CDR2 FQGNSA. V lost 5 bases and J 9 bases, leaving 10 bases between the germline ends. The primer mix had 60 Vbeta and 13 Jbeta primers. Assay: immunoSEQ multiplex PCR; the TCRdb copy retains only in-frame clones and omits some. Found here are 55,000 to 75,000 clones, about two thirds of them singletons; the top ten hold 15% to 20%. This sample is drawn from a study of cytomegalovirus exposure and HLA in healthy donors. Study-level points and caveats: Some V segments could not be told apart, so they were left out, TRBV6-2 and TRBV6-3 among them.

The gene calls are TRBV7-2 and TRBJ2-2; D call uncertain. The source is a man aged 35 to 55 in good health and CMV-seropositive. Material for sequencing was PBMCs. The CDR3 coding sequence is TGTGCCAGCAGCCTAATGTATCGGGAGCTGTTTTTT. Translated, it gives CASSLMYRELFF.